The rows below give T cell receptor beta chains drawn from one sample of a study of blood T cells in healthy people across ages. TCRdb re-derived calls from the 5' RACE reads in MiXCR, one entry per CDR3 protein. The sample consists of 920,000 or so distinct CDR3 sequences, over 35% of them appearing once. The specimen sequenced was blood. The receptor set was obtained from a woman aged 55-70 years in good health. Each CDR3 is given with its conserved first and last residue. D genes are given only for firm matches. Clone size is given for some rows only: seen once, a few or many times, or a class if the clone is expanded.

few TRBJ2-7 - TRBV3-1 TGTGCCAGCAGCCCTTCCAGTGTTGTCTACGAGCAGTACTTC CASSPSSVVYEQYF
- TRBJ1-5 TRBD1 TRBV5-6 TGTGCCAGCAGCCCGGGGACAGGAGTTAGTCAGCCCCAGCATTTT CASSPGTGVSQPQHF
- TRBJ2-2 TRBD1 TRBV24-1 TGTGCCACCAGTAGGACAGGGGGCGTCACCGGGGAGCTGTTTTTT CATSRTGGVTGELFF
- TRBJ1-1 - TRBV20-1 TGCAGTGCTAGAGCCCCAGGGGCTCGGGCTTTCTTT CSARAPGARAFF
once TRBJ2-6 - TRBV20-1 TGCAGTGCTAGAGGGGCGGGGACTGGGGCCAACGTCCTGACTTTC CSARGAGTGANVLTF
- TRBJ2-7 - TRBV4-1 TGCGCCAGCAGCCAAGATGAGGGGAACGGAGACGAGCAGTACTTC CASSQDEGNGDEQYF
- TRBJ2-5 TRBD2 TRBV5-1 TGCGCCAGCAGCCGGACTAGAGAAGAGACCCAGTACTTC CASSRTREETQYF
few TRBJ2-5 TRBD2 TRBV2 TGTGCCAGCAGTGAGGCCCTGCCTAGCGGACAAGAGACCCAGTACTTC CASSEALPSGQETQYF
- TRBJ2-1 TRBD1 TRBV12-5 TGTGCTAGTGGACCGGGACAGGGATACAATGAGCAGTTCTTC CASGPGQGYNEQFF
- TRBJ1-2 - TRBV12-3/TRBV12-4 TGTGCCAGCAGTTTAGGGCAGGGGTTTTCGAGAGGCTACACCTTC CASSLGQGFSRGYTF
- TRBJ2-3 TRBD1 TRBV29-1 TGCAGCGCCCAGACAGGGTTCACAGATACGCAGTATTTT CSAQTGFTDTQYF
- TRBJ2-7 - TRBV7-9 TGTGCCAGCAGCTTTGTCACAGGGAGCGACGAGCAGTACTTC CASSFVTGSDEQYF
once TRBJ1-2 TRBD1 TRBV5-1 TGCGCCAGCAGCTCCGGACAGGGGGGCCTATATGGCTACACCTTC CASSSGQGGLYGYTF
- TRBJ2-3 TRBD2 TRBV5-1 TGCGCCAGCAGCTTGGAGACTAGCGGGAGTGGGGCTACGCAGTATTTT CASSLETSGSGATQYF
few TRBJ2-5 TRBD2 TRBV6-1 TGTGCCAGCAGTCATATCATCTCCGTCGGGAGGGCCAATCGTCGCCAAGAGACCCAGTACTTC CASSHIISVGRANRRQETQYF
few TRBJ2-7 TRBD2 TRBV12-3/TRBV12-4 TGTGCCAGCAGGCGGGAGGGGACCAACGAGCAGTACTTC CASRREGTNEQYF
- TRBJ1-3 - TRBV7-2 TGTGCCAGCAGCCGCGGAGCGGGTGGAAACACCATATATTTT CASSRGAGGNTIYF